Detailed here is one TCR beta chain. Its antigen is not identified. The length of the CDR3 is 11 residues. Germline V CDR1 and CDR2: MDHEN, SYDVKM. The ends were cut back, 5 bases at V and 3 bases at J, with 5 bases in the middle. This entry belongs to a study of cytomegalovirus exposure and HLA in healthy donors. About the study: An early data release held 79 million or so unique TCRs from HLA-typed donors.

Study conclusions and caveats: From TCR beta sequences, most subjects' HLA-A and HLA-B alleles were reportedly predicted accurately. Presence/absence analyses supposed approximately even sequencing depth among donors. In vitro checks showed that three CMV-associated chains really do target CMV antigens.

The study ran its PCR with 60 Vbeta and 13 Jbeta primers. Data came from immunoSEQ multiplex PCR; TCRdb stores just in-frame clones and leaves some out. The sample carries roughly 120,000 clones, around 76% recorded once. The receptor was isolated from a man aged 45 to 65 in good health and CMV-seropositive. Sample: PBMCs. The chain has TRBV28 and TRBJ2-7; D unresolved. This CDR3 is CASSGSYEQYF. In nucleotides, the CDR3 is TGTGCCAGCAGTGGTAGCTACGAGCAGTACTTC. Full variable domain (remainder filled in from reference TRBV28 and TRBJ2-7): DVKVTQSSRYLVKRTGEKVFLECVQDMDHENMFWYRQDPGLGLRLIYFSYDVKMKEKGDIPEGYSVSREKKERFSLILESASTNQTSMYLCASSGSYEQYFGPGTRLTVT.